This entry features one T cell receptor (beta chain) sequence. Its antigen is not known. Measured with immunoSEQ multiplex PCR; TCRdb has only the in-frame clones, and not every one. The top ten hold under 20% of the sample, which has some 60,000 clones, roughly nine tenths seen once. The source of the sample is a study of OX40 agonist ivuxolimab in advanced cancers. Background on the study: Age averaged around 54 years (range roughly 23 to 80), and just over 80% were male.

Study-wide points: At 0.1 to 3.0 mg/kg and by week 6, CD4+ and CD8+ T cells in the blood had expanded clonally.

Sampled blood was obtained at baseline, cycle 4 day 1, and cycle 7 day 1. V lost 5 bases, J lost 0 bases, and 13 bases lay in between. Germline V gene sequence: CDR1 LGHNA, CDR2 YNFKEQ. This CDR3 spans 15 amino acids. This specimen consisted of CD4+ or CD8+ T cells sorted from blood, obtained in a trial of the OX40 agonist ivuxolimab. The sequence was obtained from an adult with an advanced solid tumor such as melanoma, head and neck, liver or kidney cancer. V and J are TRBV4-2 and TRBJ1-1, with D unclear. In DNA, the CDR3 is TGTGCCAGCAGCAGAGAGGGCACCTTGAACACTGAAGCTTTCTTT. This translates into CASSREGTLNTEAFF.